This TCR beta chain was recorded in a study of shared clonotypes between healthy human individuals. Study-wide findings and caveats: Sorted-subset sequencing was shown by rarefaction to be incomplete despite large depth.

As processed by the authors: Junction-only sequences without quality scores were provided by ImmunoSEQ, so filtering was different. Repertoires were generated with immunoSEQ multiplex PCR, while TCRdb's copy carries only in-frame clones and drops some. The DNA gave D and trimming, while V, J and clone size come from that table. The sample lists roughly 2,000,000 clones, approximately 95% seen once, with under 1.5% in the top ten. A word on this clone: Antigen: not known. A read error is possible here, since a much larger clone lies one base away. The same CDR3 also results from other DNA sequences found in this sample.

Germline V CDR1 and CDR2: SGDLS, YYNGEE. Trimming removed 0 bases at V and 4 bases at J, with 7 bases between. CDR3 length: 13 residues. Naive CD8 isolation took CD45RO-negative cells positively selected for CCR7 and excluded terminally differentiated effector memory CD45RA+ cells. The donor population consisted of healthy HIV-negative adults with no recent acute infections or vaccinations. This chain joins TRBV9 and TRBJ1-1; D call uncertain. The sample comprised naive CD8+ T cells sorted from blood. The TCR was taken from a young man in good health. CDR3 sequence (DNA): TGTGCCAGCAGCGTAGGTGTAGGCACTGAAGCTTTCTTT. This translates into CASSVGVGTEAFF.